The 19 T cell receptor beta chains reported below all come from one sample, sequenced in a study of shared clonotypes between healthy human individuals. Sequencing used immunoSEQ multiplex PCR; TCRdb keeps in-frame clones, though not all of them. This table holds 110,000 or so clones, more than 65% found once. Sequencing was done on a sample of memory CD8+ T cells sorted from blood. Indicated subset: CD45RO+ cells pooled with CCR7-negative TemRA cells. Receptor source: a woman aged 30 to 39 in good health.

The gene calls are TRBV9 and TRBJ2-1, with TRBD2 matching over 9 bases. CDR1 is SGDLS, CDR2 YYNGEE, per germline. With 0 bases clipped from V and 5 bases from J, the junction kept 6 bases outside the gene matches. The CDR3 length is 16 residues. CDR3 DNA: TGTGCCAGCAGCGTAGACTCTAGCGGGATAAACAATGAGCAGTTCTTC. This sequence encodes CASSVDSSGINNEQFF.

This clone was detected once. The rearrangement links TRBV7-7 to TRBJ2-1, with D tentatively TRBD1 (5 bases). The CDR3 runs 13 residues. V was trimmed by 5 bases and J by 5 bases, leaving 10 bases between them. The germline gives CDR1 SSHAT, CDR2 FNYEAQ (reference sequence). CDR3 sequence: CASSPDSHNEQFF. CDR3 nucleotide sequence: TGTGCCAGCAGCCCCGACAGCCACAATGAGCAGTTCTTC.

This clone was seen more than once but under ten times. The V gene is TRBV12-5, the J gene TRBJ1-4; unclear D gene. Germline CDR1 reads LGHNT; CDR2 reads FRNRAP. Trimming pared 7 bases from V and 0 bases from J, leaving 15 bases between. CDR3 length: 16 residues. CDR3 nucleotides: TGTGCTAGTGTTCGGTCTATGACAACAACTAATGAAAAACTGTTTTTT. It yields the protein CASVRSMTTTNEKLFF.

This chain links TRBV9 with TRBJ2-1; D call uncertain. Trimming left V 0 bases short and J 0 bases short, with 7 bases between. This CDR3 has 15 residues. Germline CDR1 reads SGDLS; CDR2 reads YYNGEE. CDR3 amino acids: CASSVGGDSYNEQFF. The DNA for the CDR3 is TGTGCCAGCAGCGTAGGTGGGGACTCCTACAATGAGCAGTTCTTC.

V usage is TRBV18 and J usage is TRBJ2-3; D possibly corresponds to TRBD2 (6 bases). Germline lookup yields CDR1 KGHSH and CDR2 LQKENI. The CDR3 runs 16 residues. With 0 bases removed from V and 6 bases from J, the gap between germline ends came to 16 bases. The CDR3 nucleotides read TGTGCCAGCTCACCACCGGCCATGTCGGGGAGGGATACGCAGTATTTT. It yields the protein CASSPPAMSGRDTQYF.

The chain's CDR3 is CASSLAPIGQGAKGTGELFF. In nucleotides, the CDR3 is TGTGCCAGCAGTTTGGCTCCCATAGGACAGGGGGCTAAGGGGACCGGGGAGCTGTTTTTT. The rearrangement links TRBV7-7 to TRBJ2-2; TRBD1 aligns across 11 bases. This CDR3 is built from 20 residues. Germline V gene sequence: CDR1 SSHAT, CDR2 FNYEAQ (reference sequence). The junction had 20 bases not matched to a gene; V was cut back by 6 bases and J by 5 bases.

J is TRBJ2-5 and V is TRBV2; D could derive from TRBD1 or TRBD2 (5 bases each). The V end was cut by 5 bases, the J end by 11 bases, with 24 bases between. There are 15 residues in the CDR3. Germline CDR1 SNHLY, CDR2 FYNNEI. CDR3 residues: CASSPRYGQGPEQYF. CDR3 DNA: TGTGCCAGCAGTCCTCGCTATGGGCAGGGACCGGAGCAGTACTTC.

J is TRBJ2-1 and V is TRBV7-9, with D perhaps TRBD2 (5 bases). Germline-derived CDR1 and CDR2 are SEHNR and FQNEAQ (reference sequence). CDR3 length: 15 amino acids. V lost 5 bases, J lost 4 bases, and 15 bases lay in between. CDR3 sequence: CASSLRTGSYNEQFF. Here the CDR3 DNA reads TGTGCCAGCAGCCTACGTACGGGGTCGTACAATGAGCAGTTCTTC.

This chain uses TRBV11-1 with TRBJ2-5, with 7 bases matching TRBD2. The length of the CDR3 is 15 residues. Germline CDR1 reads SGHAT; CDR2 reads FQDESV (reference sequence). J gave up 1 base and V 2 bases, and 4 bases lay outside the gene matches. The CDR3 region is CASSLLPSGQETQYF. The CDR3 DNA is TGTGCCAGCAGCTTACTGCCTAGCGGCCAAGAGACCCAGTACTTC.

CDR3 nucleotides: TGTGCCAGCAGTTTATCAGCCAGGGGGGATCGGCCCCAGCATTTT. Encoded protein: CASSLSARGDRPQHF. The rearrangement uses TRBV27 and TRBJ1-5, with 7 bases aligning to TRBD1. CDR3 length equals 15 residues. In germline, CDR1 is MNHEY, CDR2 SMNVEV (reference sequence). The junction had 8 bases not matched to a gene; V was cut back by 0 bases and J by 9 bases.

The chain links TRBV27 to TRBJ2-1, with a tentative D call TRBD2 (6 bases). Germline loops: CDR1 MNHEY, CDR2 SMNVEV (reference sequence). CDR3 length equals 14 residues. The V gene lost 4 bases and the J gene lost 6 bases, with 13 bases spanning the gap. The CDR3 region is CASSSPLSGNEQFF. The CDR3 coding sequence is TGTGCCAGCAGTTCCCCACTTAGCGGCAATGAGCAGTTCTTC.

This clone has only one observation. This sequence joins TRBV10-1 and TRBJ2-5; 7 bases fit TRBD1. Looked up from germline, CDR1 is WNHNN and CDR2 is SYGVQD (reference sequence). The CDR3 contains 15 residues. The junction had 8 bases not matched to a gene; V was cut back by 4 bases and J by 3 bases. The CDR3 DNA sequence: TGCGCCAGCAGTGCAGACAGGGCCGGGGAAGAGACCCAGTACTTC. Its translation: CASSADRAGEETQYF.

This clone has a handful of counts. This chain joins TRBV7-9 and TRBJ2-7; TRBD2 matches at 12 bases. CDR1 and CDR2 from the germline V gene are SEHNR and FQNEAQ (reference sequence). The junction had 9 bases not matched to a gene; V was cut back by 5 bases and J by 1 base. The CDR3 consists of 17 residues. In DNA, the CDR3 is TGTGCCAGCAGCCCCAGGACTAGCGGGACGACATCCTACGAGCAGTACTTC. It translates to CASSPRTSGTTSYEQYF.

J is TRBJ2-1 and V is TRBV6-4; TRBD2 matches 11 bases. Germline V gene lookup returns CDR1 MRHNA and CDR2 SNTAGT. The CDR3 length is 15 residues. Germline trimming cut 2 bases from V and 5 bases from J; bases unmatched to any gene: 2. For the CDR3, the DNA is TGTGCCAGCAGTGACGGACTAGCGGGCAACAATGAGCAGTTCTTC. This codes for CASSDGLAGNNEQFF.

At least ten counts were recorded for this clone. V gene TRBV6-5 combines with J gene TRBJ1-1; no clear D. Germline V gene data show CDR1 as MNHEY and CDR2 as SVGAGI. The CDR3 contains 13 residues. Trimming cost V 2 bases and J 4 bases, with 8 bases left between them. The CDR3 loop reads CASSYGEGTEAFF. In DNA, the CDR3 is TGTGCCAGCAGTTACGGGGAAGGCACTGAAGCTTTCTTT.

This clone was counted between two and nine times. The genes are TRBV28 and TRBJ1-2; 7 bases fit TRBD1. Germline V gives CDR1 MDHEN, CDR2 SYDVKM. The J segment lost 8 bases and the V segment lost 6 bases, leaving 6 bases of the junction unmatched. The CDR3 has 12 residues. CDR3 protein: CASSNPGGGYTF. CDR3 nucleotide sequence: TGTGCCAGCAGCAATCCAGGGGGAGGCTACACCTTC.

The chain uses TRBV11-1 and TRBJ1-2, with 8 nucleotides matching TRBD1. The CDR3 is 14 amino acids. Germline V CDR1 and CDR2: SGHAT, FQDESV (reference sequence). With V trimmed by 5 bases and J by 4 bases, 6 bases remained unmatched. The CDR3 region is CASSVGQGGYGYTF. The DNA for the CDR3 is TGTGCCAGCAGCGTCGGACAGGGAGGCTATGGCTACACCTTC.

V usage is TRBV6-5 and J usage is TRBJ2-7; TRBD1 aligns across 7 bases. In germline, CDR1 is MNHEY, CDR2 SVGAGI. Germline trimming cut 2 bases from V and 3 bases from J; bases unmatched to any gene: 7. The CDR3 runs 15 residues. Here the CDR3 reads CASSYMGDRYYEQYF. The CDR3 bases are TGTGCCAGCAGTTACATGGGGGACAGATACTACGAGCAGTACTTC.

A few counts support this clone. One end of the junction is discordant with germline, which a read error may explain. The V gene is TRBV6-6, the J gene TRBJ2-3; no definite D call. CDR1 MNHNY and CDR2 SVGAGI come from the germline V gene (reference sequence). There are 13 residues in the CDR3. The CDR3 DNA follows: TGTGCCATCAGTGACACCGACACAGATACGCAGTATTTT. Translated: CAISDTDTDTQYF.